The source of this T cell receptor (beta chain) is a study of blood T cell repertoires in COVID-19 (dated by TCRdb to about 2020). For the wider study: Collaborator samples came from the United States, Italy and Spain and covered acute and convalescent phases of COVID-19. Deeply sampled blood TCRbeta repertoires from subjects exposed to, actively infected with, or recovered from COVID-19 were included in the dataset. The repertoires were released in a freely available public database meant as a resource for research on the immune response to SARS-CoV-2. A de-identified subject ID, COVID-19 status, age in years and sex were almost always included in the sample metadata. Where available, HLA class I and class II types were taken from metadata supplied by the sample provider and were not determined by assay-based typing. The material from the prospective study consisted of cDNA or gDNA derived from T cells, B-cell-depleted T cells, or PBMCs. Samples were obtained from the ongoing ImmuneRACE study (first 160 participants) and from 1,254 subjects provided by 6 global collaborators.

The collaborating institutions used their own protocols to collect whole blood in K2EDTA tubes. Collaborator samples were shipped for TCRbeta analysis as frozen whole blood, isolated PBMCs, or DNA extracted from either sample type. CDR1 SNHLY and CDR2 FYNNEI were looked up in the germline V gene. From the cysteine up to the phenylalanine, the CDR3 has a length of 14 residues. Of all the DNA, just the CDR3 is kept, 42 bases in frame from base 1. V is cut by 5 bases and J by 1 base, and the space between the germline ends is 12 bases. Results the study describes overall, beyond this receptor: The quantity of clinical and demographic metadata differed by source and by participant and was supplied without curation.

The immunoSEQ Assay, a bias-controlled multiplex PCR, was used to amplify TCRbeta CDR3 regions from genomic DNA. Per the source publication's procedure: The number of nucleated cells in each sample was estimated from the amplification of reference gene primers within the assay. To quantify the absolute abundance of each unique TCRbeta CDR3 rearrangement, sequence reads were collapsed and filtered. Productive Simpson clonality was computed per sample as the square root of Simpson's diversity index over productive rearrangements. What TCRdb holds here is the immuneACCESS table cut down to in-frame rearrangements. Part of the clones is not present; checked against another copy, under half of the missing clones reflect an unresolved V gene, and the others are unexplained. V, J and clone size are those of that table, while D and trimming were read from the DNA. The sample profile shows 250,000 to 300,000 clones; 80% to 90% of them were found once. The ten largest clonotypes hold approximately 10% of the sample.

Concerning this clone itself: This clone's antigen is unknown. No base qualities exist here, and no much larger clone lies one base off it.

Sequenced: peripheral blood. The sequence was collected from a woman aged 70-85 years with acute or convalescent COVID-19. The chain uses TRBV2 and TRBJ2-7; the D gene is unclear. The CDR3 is CASSLQTLSYEQYF. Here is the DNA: TGTGCCAGCAGTCTACAGACCTTATCCTACGAGCAGTACTTC.